One sample yielded the 19 T cell receptor beta chains listed below, sequenced in a study of blood T cell repertoires in COVID-19. Sequenced by immunoSEQ multiplex PCR; TCRdb stores in-frame clones only, minus some. The table lists 150,000 to 200,000 clones, less than 90% of them singletons. Specimen: peripheral blood. Receptors originate from an older man with active or convalescent COVID-19.

The chain couples TRBV11-2 to TRBJ2-5; 9 nucleotides line up with TRBD2. The CDR3 consists of 16 residues. V gave up 3 bases and J gave up 2 bases; unmatched junction bases: 7. Per the germline V gene, CDR1 is SGHAT and CDR2 is FQNNGV. CDR3 nucleotide sequence: TGTGCCAGCAGCTTTAGTGCGGGAGGGCCGCAAGAGACCCAGTACTTC. Translating gives CASSFSAGGPQETQYF.

V gene TRBV5-1 combines with J gene TRBJ2-2, with 10 bases matching TRBD1. The ends lost 0 bases at V and 4 bases at J; junction bases unmatched: 3. The CDR3 runs to 16 residues. Germline V gene sequence: CDR1 SGHRS, CDR2 YFSETQ. The CDR3 nucleotides are TGCGCCAGCAGCTTGGAGGGGACAGGGGCCACCGGGGAGCTGTTTTTT. Translation gives CASSLEGTGATGELFF.

This chain joins TRBV7-6 and TRBJ2-2; D perhaps matches TRBD2 (6 bases). The CDR3 sequence is 15 residues long. With 8 bases removed from V and 5 bases from J, the gap between germline ends came to 18 bases. Per germline, CDR1 SGHVS and CDR2 FNYEAQ. The CDR3 DNA is TGTGCCAGCTGGACCCCCCGGGAGCGGACCGGGGAGCTGTTTTTT. Translation: CASWTPRERTGELFF. The variable domain in full, completed from reference TRBV7-6 and TRBJ2-2, reads GAGVSQSPRYKVTKRGQDVALRCDPISGHVSLYWYRQALGQGPEFLTYFNYEAQQDKSGLPNDRFSAERPEGSISTLTIQRTEQRDSAMYRCASWTPRERTGELFFGEGSRLTVL.

The CDR3 spells CASSHLQGPDSETTRTF. For the CDR3, the DNA is TGTGCCAGCAGCCATCTACAGGGCCCGGATTCGGAGACAACGCGCACCTTC. V and J are TRBV5-4 and TRBJ1-2; tentatively, D is TRBD1 (6 bases). The CDR3 covers 17 residues. Trimming took 4 bases from V and 13 from J, leaving 32 bases between them. The germline gives CDR1 SGHNT, CDR2 YYREEE (reference sequence). Variable domain in full (rest from reference TRBV5-4 and TRBJ1-2): ETGVTQSPTHLIKTRGQQVTLRCSSQSGHNTVSWYQQALGQGPQFIFQYYREEENGRGNFPPRFSGLQFPNYSSELNVNALELDDSALYLCASSHLQGPDSETTRTFGSGTRLTVV.

The chain is built from TRBV6-2 or TRBV6-3 and TRBJ2-1, with D maybe TRBD2 (7 bases). Germline CDR1 is MNHEY and CDR2 is SVGEGT. CDR3 length: 15 amino acids. Trimming removed 2 bases from V and 5 bases from J, with 13 bases in between. The chain's CDR3 is CASSYAVGGDNEQFF. In DNA, the CDR3 is TGTGCCAGCAGTTACGCTGTAGGGGGGGACAATGAGCAGTTCTTC.

The J gene is TRBJ2-7, the V gene TRBV5-5; D is ambiguous. The CDR3 totals 15 residues. Germline CDR1 is SGHKS and CDR2 is YYEKEE (reference sequence). V was pared by 1 base and J by 3 bases, with 14 bases between. CDR3 sequence (DNA): TGTGCCAGCAGCTTGTGGTGGCCAGGAATCTACGAGCAGTACTTC. Translated: CASSLWWPGIYEQYF.

V and J are TRBV2 and TRBJ1-5; D possibly corresponds to TRBD1 (6 bases). The CDR3 covers 15 residues. The V gene's germline CDR1 is SNHLY and CDR2 FYNNEI. Trimming removed 7 bases at V and 2 bases at J, with 15 bases between. The CDR3 sequence: CASKGRGAGNQPQHF. Here the CDR3 DNA reads TGTGCCAGCAAGGGGCGGGGGGCTGGCAATCAGCCCCAGCATTTT.

This rearrangement joins TRBV15 to TRBJ1-5; weak D call: TRBD1 (5 bases). Germline V gene sequence: CDR1 LNHNV, CDR2 YYDKDF (reference sequence). The CDR3 is made up of 16 amino acids. Trimming pared 0 bases from V and 2 bases from J, leaving 11 bases between. CDR3: CATSRDRGGGNQPQHF. The CDR3 nucleotides are TGTGCCACCAGCAGAGATCGGGGGGGAGGCAATCAGCCCCAGCATTTT.

This chain connects TRBV2 to TRBJ1-2; D possibly corresponds to TRBD1 (5 bases). Between the trimmed V and J ends, which lost 2 bases and 6 bases, there was a span of 7 bases. CDR1 and CDR2 (germline): SNHLY, FYNNEI. The CDR3 is 12 residues long. CDR3 sequence (DNA): TGTGCCAGCAGTGAACAGGGCGATGGCTACACCTTC. Translation gives CASSEQGDGYTF.

This chain joins TRBV18 and TRBJ1-3, with a possible D match to TRBD1 (5 bases). Between the trimmed V and J ends, which lost 1 base and 4 bases, there was a span of 8 bases. In germline, CDR1 is KGHSH, CDR2 LQKENI. The length of the CDR3 is 14 residues. This CDR3 reads CASSPRGDGNTIYF. The CDR3 DNA reads TGTGCCAGCTCACCACGGGGGGACGGAAACACCATATATTTT.

This CDR3 reads CASSSAGQGPEKLFF. The CDR3 bases are TGCGCCAGCAGCTCCGCGGGACAGGGGCCTGAAAAACTGTTTTTT. This chain connects TRBV5-1 to TRBJ1-4; TRBD1 matches at 10 bases. The CDR3 has 15 amino acids. Germline V gene sequence: CDR1 SGHRS, CDR2 YFSETQ. V trimming: 3 bases; J trimming: 7 bases; junction bases outside the gene matches: 6.

J is TRBJ1-1 and V is TRBV5-1, with 8 nucleotides matching TRBD1. With 2 bases clipped from V and 1 base from J, the junction kept 1 base outside the gene matches. This CDR3 is built from 14 residues. Germline V gene data show CDR1 as SGHRS and CDR2 as YFSETQ. The DNA of the CDR3 is TGCGCCAGCAGCTTTCAGGGGGCGAACACTGAAGCTTTCTTT. Translation: CASSFQGANTEAFF.

The chain employs TRBV2 and TRBJ1-2, with D unresolved. Germline V gives CDR1 SNHLY, CDR2 FYNNEI. V dropped 8 bases and J dropped 3 bases, with 10 bases sitting between them. The CDR3 consists of 12 residues. The CDR3, as DNA: TGTGCCAGCTCAAGGCAGGACTATGGCTACACCTTC. Residues: CASSRQDYGYTF.

The J gene is TRBJ1-5, the V gene TRBV7-9; 7 bases are a match to TRBD1. The V and J ends lost 5 bases and 5 bases, in that order; junction bases with no gene match: 9. Germline V CDR1 and CDR2: SEHNR, FQNEAQ (reference sequence). The CDR3 runs 15 residues. CDR3 loop: CASSEQGLRDQPQHF. The CDR3 nucleotides are TGTGCCAGCAGCGAACAGGGGTTGCGTGATCAGCCCCAGCATTTT.

The chain links TRBV27 to TRBJ2-1, with 7 bases matching TRBD2. Germline V gene data show CDR1 as MNHEY and CDR2 as SMNVEV (reference sequence). CDR3 length: 14 residues. J gave up 9 bases and V 3 bases, and 8 bases lay outside the gene matches. The CDR3 region is CASSLFSLAGEQFF. The CDR3 bases are TGTGCCAGCAGTTTGTTTTCATTAGCGGGTGAGCAGTTCTTC.

The rearrangement uses TRBV30 and TRBJ1-3, with 11 bases aligning to TRBD1. The V gene's germline CDR1 is GTSNPN and CDR2 SVGIG (reference sequence). The CDR3 runs 13 residues. V was pared by 4 bases and J by 8 bases, with 4 bases of the junction left unmatched. CDR3 coding DNA: TGTGCCTGGAACAAGGGACAGGGGGACACCATATATTTT. Its translation: CAWNKGQGDTIYF.

This rearrangement joins TRBV19 to TRBJ1-6; TRBD1 is a possible D gene (6 bases). V lost 7 bases, J lost 0 bases, and 16 bases lay in between. The CDR3 runs to 17 residues. In germline, CDR1 is LNHDA, CDR2 SQIVND (reference sequence). The CDR3 nucleotides are TGTGCCAGTACTACCGACAGGAGGAGCTCCTATAATTCACCCCTCCACTTT. Its translation is CASTTDRRSSYNSPLHF.

The chain couples TRBV7-2 to TRBJ1-5; no clear D. Germline V lookup: CDR1 SGHTA, CDR2 FQGNSA. The CDR3 has 15 residues. V lost 4 bases to trimming and J lost 2 bases, with 12 bases between them. DNA for the CDR3: TGTGCCAGCAGCTATAGCCATATTGGCAATCAGCCCCAGCATTTT. Its protein product is CASSYSHIGNQPQHF. Supplemented by reference TRBV7-2 and TRBJ1-5, the full variable domain reads GAGVSQSPSNKVTEKGKDVELRCDPISGHTALYWYRQSLGQGLEFLIYFQGNSAPDKSGLPSDRFSAERTGGSVSTLTIQRTQQEDSAVYLCASSYSHIGNQPQHFGDGTRLSIL.

The chain joins TRBV7-2 to TRBJ2-2; 7 bases agree with TRBD2. The CDR3 loop spans 15 amino acids. Germline values: CDR1 SGHTA, CDR2 FQGNSA. V shed 5 bases and J 0 bases; nucleotides not matched to a gene: 3. CDR3 nucleotides: TGTGCCAGCAGCGTCGGGAGGTCGAACACCGGGGAGCTGTTTTTT. Amino acid sequence: CASSVGRSNTGELFF.